Included here is one TCR beta chain sequence, with context. Germline CDR1 is SGHRS and CDR2 is YFSETQ. The CDR3 loop spans 14 amino acids. V gave up 2 bases and J gave up 7 bases; unmatched junction bases: 4. The data originate from a study of blood T cell repertoires in COVID-19. About the study: The United States, Italy and Spain provided the acute and convalescent COVID-19 samples.

TCRdb's table, derived via immunoSEQ multiplex PCR, lists solely in-frame clones and lacks some. The repertoire consists of about 230,000 clones, with around nine tenths occurring once and the leading ten covering about 3.5%. The sequence was collected from a woman aged 25-40 years who had been exposed to COVID-19. The chain couples TRBV5-1 to TRBJ2-1; 9 bases are shared with TRBD2. Sequences were obtained from PBMCs or T cells enriched from blood (not recorded which). The CDR3 protein is CASSFSGSMNEQFF. The DNA of the CDR3 is TGCGCCAGCAGCTTTAGCGGGAGTATGAATGAGCAGTTCTTC.